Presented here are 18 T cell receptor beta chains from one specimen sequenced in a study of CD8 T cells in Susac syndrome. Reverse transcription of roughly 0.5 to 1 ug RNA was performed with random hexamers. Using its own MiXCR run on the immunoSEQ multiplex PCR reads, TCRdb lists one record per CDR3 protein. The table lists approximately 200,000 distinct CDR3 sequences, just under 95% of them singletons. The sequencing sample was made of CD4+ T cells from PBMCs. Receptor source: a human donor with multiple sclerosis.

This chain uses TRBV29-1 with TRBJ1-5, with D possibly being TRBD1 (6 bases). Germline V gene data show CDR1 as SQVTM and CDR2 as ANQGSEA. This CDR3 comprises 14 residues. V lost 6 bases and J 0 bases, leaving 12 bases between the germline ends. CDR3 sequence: CSVGGGHSNQPQHF. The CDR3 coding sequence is TGCAGCGTCGGTGGGGGACATAGCAATCAGCCCCAGCATTTT.

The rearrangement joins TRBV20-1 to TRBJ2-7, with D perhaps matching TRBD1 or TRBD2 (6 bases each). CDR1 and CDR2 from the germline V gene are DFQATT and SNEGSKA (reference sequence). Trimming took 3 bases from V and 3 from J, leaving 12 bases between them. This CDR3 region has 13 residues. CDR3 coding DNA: TGCAGTGCTAGCAAGGGGGGAGGCTACGAGCAGTACTTC. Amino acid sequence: CSASKGGGYEQYF.

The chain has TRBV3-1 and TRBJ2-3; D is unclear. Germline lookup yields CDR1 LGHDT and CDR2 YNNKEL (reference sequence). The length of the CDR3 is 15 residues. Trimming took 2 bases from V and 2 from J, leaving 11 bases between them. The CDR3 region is CASSQSIRTTDTQYF. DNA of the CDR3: TGTGCCAGCAGCCAATCGATTCGGACCACAGATACGCAGTATTTT.

The CDR3 region has the DNA TGCAGTGCTAGAAGATTGGGGGGCGATGAGCAGTTCTTC. It translates to CSARRLGGDEQFF. This chain connects TRBV20-1 to TRBJ2-1; D assignment may be TRBD1 or TRBD2 (6 bases each). V shed 2 bases and J shed 8 bases, with 13 bases lying between them. Germline V CDR1 and CDR2: DFQATT, SNEGSKA (reference sequence). This CDR3 has 13 residues.

The CDR3 DNA follows: TGTGCCAGCAGTGAGGACGTTAACAGGGAACGGAGCACTGAAGCTTTCTTT. Residues: CASSEDVNRERSTEAFF. The chain recombines TRBV7-3 with TRBJ1-1, with D perhaps TRBD1 (6 bases). Trimming removed 6 bases from V and 4 bases from J, with 24 bases in between. Germline CDR1 is SGHTA and CDR2 is FQGTGA. This CDR3 has 17 residues.

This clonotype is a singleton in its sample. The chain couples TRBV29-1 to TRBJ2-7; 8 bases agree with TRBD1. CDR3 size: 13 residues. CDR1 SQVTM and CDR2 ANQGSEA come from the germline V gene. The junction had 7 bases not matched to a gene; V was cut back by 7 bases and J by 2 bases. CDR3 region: CSAETGQAYEQYF. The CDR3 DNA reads TGCAGCGCTGAGACGGGACAGGCCTACGAGCAGTACTTC.

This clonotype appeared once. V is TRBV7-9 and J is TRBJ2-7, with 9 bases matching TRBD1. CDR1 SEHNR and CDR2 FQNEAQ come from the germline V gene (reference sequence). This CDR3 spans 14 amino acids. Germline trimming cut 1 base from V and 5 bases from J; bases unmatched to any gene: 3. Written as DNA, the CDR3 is TGTGCCAGCAGCTTAGGGGACAGGGCCAACGAGCAGTACTTC. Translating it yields CASSLGDRANEQYF.

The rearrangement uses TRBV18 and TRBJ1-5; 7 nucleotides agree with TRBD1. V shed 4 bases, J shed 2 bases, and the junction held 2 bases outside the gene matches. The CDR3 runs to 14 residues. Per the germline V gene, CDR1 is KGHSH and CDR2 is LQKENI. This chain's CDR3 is CASSQGARNQPQHF. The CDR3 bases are TGTGCCAGCTCACAGGGGGCGCGCAATCAGCCCCAGCATTTT.

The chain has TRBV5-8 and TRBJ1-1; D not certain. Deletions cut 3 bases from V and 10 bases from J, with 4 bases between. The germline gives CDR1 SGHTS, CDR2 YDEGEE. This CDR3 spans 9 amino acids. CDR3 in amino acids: CASSYPAFF. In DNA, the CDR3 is TGTGCCAGCAGCTATCCAGCTTTCTTT.

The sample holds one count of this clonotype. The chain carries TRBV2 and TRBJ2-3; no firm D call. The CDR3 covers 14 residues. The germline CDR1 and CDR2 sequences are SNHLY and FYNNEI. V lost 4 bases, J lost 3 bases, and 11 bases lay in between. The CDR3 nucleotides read TGTGCCAGCAGTGTTATAAGGGCGACAGATACGCAGTATTTT. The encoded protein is CASSVIRATDTQYF.

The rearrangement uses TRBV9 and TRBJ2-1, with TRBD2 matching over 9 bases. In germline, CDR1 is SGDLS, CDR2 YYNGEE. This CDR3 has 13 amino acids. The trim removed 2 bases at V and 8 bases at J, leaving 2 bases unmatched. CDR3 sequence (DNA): TGTGCCAGCAGCGTGGCGGGGGGGCATGAGCAGTTCTTC. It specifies CASSVAGGHEQFF.

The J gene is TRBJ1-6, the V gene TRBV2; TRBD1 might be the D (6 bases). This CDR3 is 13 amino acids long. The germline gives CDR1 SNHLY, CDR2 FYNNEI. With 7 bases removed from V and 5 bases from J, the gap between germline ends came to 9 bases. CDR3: CASTGTHNSPLHF. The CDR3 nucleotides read TGTGCCAGCACCGGGACACATAATTCACCCCTCCACTTT.

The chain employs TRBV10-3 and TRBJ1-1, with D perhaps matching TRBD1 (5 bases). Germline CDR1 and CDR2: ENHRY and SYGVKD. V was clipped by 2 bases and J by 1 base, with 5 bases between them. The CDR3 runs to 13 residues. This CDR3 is CAISEGQNTEAFF. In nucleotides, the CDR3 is TGTGCCATCAGTGAGGGACAGAACACTGAAGCTTTCTTT.

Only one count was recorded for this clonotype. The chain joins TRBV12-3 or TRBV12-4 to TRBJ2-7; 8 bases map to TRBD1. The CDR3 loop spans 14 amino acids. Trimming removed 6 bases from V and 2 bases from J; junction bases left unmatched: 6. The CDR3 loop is CASSRTGRPYEQYF. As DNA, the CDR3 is TGTGCCAGCAGCCGGACAGGGAGGCCCTACGAGCAGTACTTC.

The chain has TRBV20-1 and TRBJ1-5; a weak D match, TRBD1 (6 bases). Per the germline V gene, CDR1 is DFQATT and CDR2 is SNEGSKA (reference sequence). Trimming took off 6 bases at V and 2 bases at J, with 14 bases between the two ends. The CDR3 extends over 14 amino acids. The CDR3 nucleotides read TGCAGTGCACTACAGGGAGATGGCAATCAGCCCCAGCATTTT. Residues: CSALQGDGNQPQHF.

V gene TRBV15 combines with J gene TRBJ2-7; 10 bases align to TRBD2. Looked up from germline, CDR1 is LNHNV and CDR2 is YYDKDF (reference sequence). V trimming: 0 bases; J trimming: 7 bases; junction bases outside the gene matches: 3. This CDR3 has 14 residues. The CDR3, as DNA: TGTGCCACCAGCAGAGAGGGGACTAGCGTAGAGCAGTACTTC. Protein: CATSREGTSVEQYF.

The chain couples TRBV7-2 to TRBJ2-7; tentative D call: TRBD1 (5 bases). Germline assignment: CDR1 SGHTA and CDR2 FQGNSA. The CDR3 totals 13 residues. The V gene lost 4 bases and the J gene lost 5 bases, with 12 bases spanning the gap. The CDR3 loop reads CASSYTGVDEQYF. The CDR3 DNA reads TGTGCCAGCAGCTACACAGGCGTCGACGAGCAGTACTTC.

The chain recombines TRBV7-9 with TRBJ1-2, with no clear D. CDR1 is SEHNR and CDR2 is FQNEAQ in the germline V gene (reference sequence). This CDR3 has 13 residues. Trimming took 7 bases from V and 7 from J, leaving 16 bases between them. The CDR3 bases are TGTGCCAGCACCTCGGTATTGGAGAGTGGCTACACCTTC. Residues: CASTSVLESGYTF. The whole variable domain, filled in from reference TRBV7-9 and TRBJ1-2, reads DTGVSQNPRHKITKRGQNVTFRCDPISEHNRLYWYRQTLGQGPEFLTYFQNEAQLEKSRLLSDRFSAERPKGSFSTLEIQRTEQGDSAMYLCASTSVLESGYTFGSGTRLTVV.